The 13 T cell receptor beta chains given below trace back to one sample, sequenced in a study of shared clonotypes between healthy human individuals. Some clones are missing from TCRdb's copy, which holds only in-frame ones; the method was immunoSEQ multiplex PCR. The sample carries approximately 2.5 million clones, roughly 93% recorded once. Sequencing was carried out using naive CD4+ T cells from PBMCs. Subset reported: CD45RA+ positively selected. Every receptor here comes from a man aged 18 to 29 in good health. Some clones in this sample may be carry-over from other donors' samples.

This clone was picked up one time. V gene TRBV28 combines with J gene TRBJ2-3, with 9 nucleotides matching TRBD1. This CDR3 has 17 amino acids. CDR1 MDHEN and CDR2 SYDVKM come from the germline V gene. V was pared by 4 bases and J by 6 bases, with 14 bases of the junction left unmatched. The CDR3 bases are TGTGCCAGCAGTTCTGCCCCCGGACAGGGGTTAGCGGATACGCAGTATTTT. It specifies CASSSAPGQGLADTQYF.

This chain uses TRBV19 with TRBJ1-3; D is unresolved. The CDR3 has 15 residues. Per germline, CDR1 LNHDA and CDR2 SQIVND (reference sequence). V was shortened by 5 bases and J by 4 bases, with 15 bases between the two germline ends. CDR3 nucleotides: TGTGCCAGTAGTCGAGGGTGGCGTGGAGGAAACACCATATATTTT. Translating gives CASSRGWRGGNTIYF.

The chain uses TRBV10-3 and TRBJ2-3; D could derive from TRBD1 or TRBD2 (7 bases each). V was trimmed by 11 bases and J by 1 base, leaving 13 bases between them. The CDR3 is 13 amino acids. Germline CDR1 and CDR2: ENHRY and SYGVKD. CDR3: CASAGGGTDTQYF. The CDR3 DNA sequence: TGTGCCTCAGCAGGGGGGGGCACAGATACGCAGTATTTT.

The rearrangement uses TRBV25-1 and TRBJ2-7; perhaps TRBD2 as D (6 bases). The germline CDR1 and CDR2 sequences are MGHDK and SYGVNS. V was pared by 2 bases and J by 3 bases, with 14 bases between. The CDR3 has 15 amino acids. For the CDR3, the DNA is TGTGCCAGCAGTGAAACCTCGGGACTCAGCTACGAGCAGTACTTC. Its translation is CASSETSGLSYEQYF.

This chain uses TRBV19 with TRBJ2-7; TRBD2 might be the D (6 bases). The V gene's germline CDR1 is LNHDA and CDR2 SQIVND (reference sequence). Trimming removed 5 bases at V and 3 bases at J, with 20 bases between. The CDR3 has 16 amino acids. The CDR3 DNA reads TGTGCCAGTAGTCTTGCGGGGTTGGGGCCCGTCTACGAGCAGTACTTC. Its translation: CASSLAGLGPVYEQYF.

The V gene is TRBV5-1, the J gene TRBJ2-7, with TRBD1 matching 9 bases. This CDR3 contains 15 residues. V shed 4 bases, J shed 4 bases, and the junction held 9 bases outside the gene matches. Germline CDR1 SGHRS, CDR2 YFSETQ. The CDR3 DNA is TGCGCCAGCAGCATCGGACAGGGGAGGTTTTACGAGCAGTACTTC. Protein: CASSIGQGRFYEQYF.

This rearrangement joins TRBV18 to TRBJ2-6; no definite D call. The CDR3 totals 15 residues. Trimming removed 0 bases at V and 2 bases at J, with 5 bases between. CDR1 and CDR2 from the germline V gene are KGHSH and LQKENI. The CDR3 sequence: CASSPPSAGANVLTF. For the CDR3, the DNA is TGTGCCAGCTCACCACCGTCGGCTGGGGCCAACGTCCTGACTTTC. Looking up the rest from reference TRBV18 and TRBJ2-6 gives the full variable domain: NAGVMQNPRHLVRRRGQEARLRCSPMKGHSHVYWYRQLPEEGLKFMVYLQKENIIDESGMPKERFSAEFPKEGPSILRIQQVVRGDSAAYFCASSPPSAGANVLTFGAGSRLTVL.

The chain is built from TRBV6-1 and TRBJ2-3, with D unclear. Trimming cost V 6 bases and J 4 bases, with 11 bases left between them. The CDR3 totals 13 residues. Germline V CDR1 and CDR2: MNHNS, SASEGT. CDR3 region: CASRPRVADTQYF. As DNA, the CDR3 is TGTGCCAGCAGACCCCGTGTCGCAGATACGCAGTATTTT.

The chain joins TRBV7-2 to TRBJ2-2; D is unclear. V shed 3 bases and J shed 0 bases, with 11 bases lying between them. CDR1 and CDR2 (germline): SGHTA, FQGNSA. This CDR3 has 16 amino acids. The CDR3 region has the DNA TGTGCCAGCAGCTTTGATTTTGGGGCGAACACCGGGGAGCTGTTTTTT. It is translated as CASSFDFGANTGELFF.

This clone was seen only once. The rearrangement links TRBV30 to TRBJ1-3, with D unresolved. Germline V CDR1 and CDR2: GTSNPN, SVGIG (reference sequence). This CDR3 is 13 amino acids long. Trimming cost V 4 bases and J 0 bases, with 7 bases left between them. CDR3 DNA: TGTGCCTGGACTGCAGACTCTGGAAACACCATATATTTT. Amino acid sequence: CAWTADSGNTIYF.

V gene TRBV5-6 combines with J gene TRBJ1-1; D unresolved. The CDR3 is 14 residues long. Germline assignment: CDR1 SGHDT and CDR2 YYEEEE. V lost 1 base and J 0 bases, leaving 7 bases between the germline ends. The CDR3 protein is CASSLQAVNTEAFF. The CDR3 DNA follows: TGTGCCAGCAGCTTGCAAGCCGTGAACACTGAAGCTTTCTTT.

The chain is built from TRBV28 and TRBJ1-5, with 7 bases aligning to TRBD1. After removal of 3 bases from V and 4 bases from J, the junction contained 9 bases not matched to a gene. This CDR3 region has 16 residues. Germline V gives CDR1 MDHEN, CDR2 SYDVKM. CDR3 in amino acids: CASSLLTGTDNQPQHF. CDR3 nucleotide sequence: TGTGCCAGCAGTTTGTTGACCGGGACAGATAATCAGCCCCAGCATTTT.

This sequence joins TRBV5-5 and TRBJ1-3, with 7 positions matching TRBD1. Germline CDR1 and CDR2: SGHKS and YYEKEE (reference sequence). The CDR3 spans 19 residues. Losses at the gene ends were 3 bases for V and 0 bases for J; bases not matched to a gene: 15. CDR3 bases: TGTGCCAGCAGCTCGGGACAGAGGCCCCTTCCCCTCTCTGGAAACACCATATATTTT. This gives the protein CASSSGQRPLPLSGNTIYF.